The 28 T cell receptor beta chains below come from one sample, sequenced in a study of shared clonotypes between healthy human individuals. Clones were read by immunoSEQ multiplex PCR, and TCRdb kept only the in-frame ones, dropping some. The sample holds about 2.4 million clones, over 85% seen once. Specimen: naive CD4+ T cells sorted from blood. Subset given: CD45RA+ positively selected. The source of these receptors is a man between 18 and 29 years old in good health.

The gene calls are TRBV2 and TRBJ2-7; 9 bases are shared with TRBD2. V lost 6 bases and J lost 2; bases outside the gene matches: 5. CDR1 is SNHLY and CDR2 is FYNNEI in the germline V gene. The CDR3 loop spans 14 amino acids. The CDR3 sequence: CASRAGLAAYEQYF. CDR3 coding DNA: TGTGCCAGCAGGGCGGGACTAGCTGCCTACGAGCAGTACTTC.

The chain joins TRBV7-9 to TRBJ1-1; D is ambiguous. The germline V gene encodes CDR1 SEHNR and CDR2 FQNEAQ (reference sequence). Deletions cut 8 bases from V and 2 bases from J, with 12 bases between. The CDR3 consists of 13 residues. CDR3 sequence (DNA): TGTGCCAGCCCGGCTGGGCTAAACACTGAAGCTTTCTTT. Amino acid sequence: CASPAGLNTEAFF.

The rearrangement uses TRBV2 and TRBJ2-2; 8 bases map to TRBD1. Germline V gene data show CDR1 as SNHLY and CDR2 as FYNNEI. The length of the CDR3 is 16 residues. The junction had 10 bases not matched to a gene; V was cut back by 5 bases and J by 5 bases. The CDR3 here is CASSSKTGVGTGELFF. The CDR3, as DNA: TGTGCCAGCAGTTCTAAGACAGGGGTAGGGACCGGGGAGCTGTTTTTT. Complete variable domain (other parts from reference TRBV2 and TRBJ2-2): EPEVTQTPSHQVTQMGQEVILRCVPISNHLYFYWYRQILGQKVEFLVSFYNNEISEKSEIFDDQFSVERPDGSNFTLKIRSTKLEDSAMYFCASSSKTGVGTGELFFGEGSRLTVL.

The CDR3 here is CASSLLGDGYEQYF. The CDR3 DNA reads as TGTGCCAGCAGCTTATTAGGGGACGGCTACGAGCAGTACTTC. V usage is TRBV7-6 and J usage is TRBJ2-7; either TRBD1 or TRBD2 may fit D (5 bases each). Trimming cost V 2 bases and J 3 bases, with 11 bases left between them. The CDR3 extends over 14 amino acids. Germline values: CDR1 SGHVS, CDR2 FNYEAQ.

V gene TRBV6-5 combines with J gene TRBJ2-4; D remains ambiguous. The V gene lost 2 bases and the J gene lost 3 bases, with 2 bases spanning the gap. Germline CDR1 is MNHEY and CDR2 is SVGAGI. The CDR3 totals 12 residues. As DNA, the CDR3 is TGTGCCAGCAGTTACGACAAAAACATTCAGTACTTC. Encoded protein: CASSYDKNIQYF.

The chain uses TRBV6-1 and TRBJ2-1; 9 bases match TRBD1. CDR3 size: 14 residues. J was trimmed by 7 bases and V by 9 bases; bases with no gene match: 10. Germline V gives CDR1 MNHNS, CDR2 SASEGT. CDR3 amino acids: CASSGQGIWNEQFF. The CDR3 DNA is TGTGCCAGTTCGGGACAGGGAATTTGGAATGAGCAGTTCTTC.

This clone was seen only a few times. The chain carries TRBV7-9 and TRBJ1-5; weak D call: TRBD1 (6 bases). Germline assignment: CDR1 SEHNR and CDR2 FQNEAQ (reference sequence). Trimming took off 6 bases at V and 4 bases at J, with 16 bases between the two ends. This CDR3 spans 15 amino acids. The CDR3, as DNA: TGTGCCAGCAGTAGGGACACTGGGGGAAATCAGCCCCAGCATTTT. Encoded protein: CASSRDTGGNQPQHF.

This clone appeared a single time. The chain is built from TRBV5-4 and TRBJ1-1; TRBD1 matches 9 bases. The V gene's germline CDR1 is SGHNT and CDR2 YYREEE (reference sequence). The length of the CDR3 is 14 residues. The trim removed 4 bases at V and 3 bases at J, leaving 4 bases unmatched. The CDR3 loop reads CASSNRDRDTEAFF. The CDR3 coding sequence is TGTGCCAGCAGCAACCGGGACAGGGACACTGAAGCTTTCTTT.

The chain couples TRBV2 to TRBJ2-7; D gene unclear. The V and J ends lost 8 bases and 4 bases respectively, with 6 bases between them. The CDR3 covers 10 residues. Per germline, CDR1 SNHLY and CDR2 FYNNEI. The CDR3 DNA reads TGTGCCAGCGGGCCTTACGAGCAGTACTTC. Protein sequence: CASGPYEQYF.

This chain joins TRBV7-2 and TRBJ1-2; no clear D. CDR3 length: 16 amino acids. Deletions cut 2 bases from V and 0 bases from J, with 13 bases between. CDR1 SGHTA and CDR2 FQGNSA come from the germline V gene. CDR3: CASSLYLTQPNYGYTF. The CDR3 nucleotides are TGTGCCAGCAGCTTATACTTGACACAACCTAACTATGGCTACACCTTC.

About this clone: Other nucleotide sequences in the sample specify the same CDR3. The rearrangement joins TRBV6-5 to TRBJ1-4, with TRBD1 matching 8 bases. Germline values: CDR1 MNHEY, CDR2 SVGAGI. V shed 6 bases and J 5 bases; nucleotides not matched to a gene: 5. CDR3 length: 14 amino acids. CDR3 DNA sequence: TGTGCCAGCAGACCGGGACAGGTGAATGAAAAACTGTTTTTT. It encodes CASRPGQVNEKLFF.

The chain couples TRBV28 to TRBJ1-5, with 9 bases aligning to TRBD1. In germline, CDR1 is MDHEN, CDR2 SYDVKM. The CDR3 totals 14 residues. V shed 7 bases and J 1 base; nucleotides not matched to a gene: 2. CDR3 protein: CASMTGGSNQPQHF. The CDR3 DNA reads TGTGCCAGCATGACAGGGGGAAGCAATCAGCCCCAGCATTTT.

This chain links TRBV11-2 with TRBJ1-4, with 8 bases fitting TRBD1. With V trimmed by 5 bases and J by 4 bases, 3 bases remained unmatched. The germline V gene has CDR1 SGHAT and CDR2 FQNNGV. The CDR3 contains 14 residues. CDR3 nucleotide sequence: TGTGCCAGCAGCGGAGACAGGGGTAATGAAAAACTGTTTTTT. Translated, it gives CASSGDRGNEKLFF.

The chain carries TRBV11-2 and TRBJ2-1; D gene uncertain. Germline values: CDR1 SGHAT, CDR2 FQNNGV. V lost 5 bases and J 0 bases, leaving 17 bases between the germline ends. CDR3 length: 17 amino acids. Here the CDR3 DNA reads TGTGCCAGCAGCCCACAAACGCATTCATACTCCTACAATGAGCAGTTCTTC. Its protein product is CASSPQTHSYSYNEQFF. Together with reference TRBV11-2 and TRBJ2-1, the CDR3 gives the full variable domain: EAGVAQSPRYKIIEKRQSVAFWCNPISGHATLYWYQQILGQGPKLLIQFQNNGVVDDSQLPKDRFSAERLKGVDSTLKIQPAKLEDSAVYLCASSPQTHSYSYNEQFFGPGTRLTVL.

V is TRBV5-5 and J is TRBJ1-5, with no clear D. CDR1 is SGHKS and CDR2 is YYEKEE in the germline V gene (reference sequence). The CDR3 is made up of 14 amino acids. V lost 0 bases, J lost 0 bases, and 4 bases lay in between. CDR3 sequence (DNA): TGTGCCAGCAGCTTGGCAGATAGCAATCAGCCCCAGCATTTT. It encodes CASSLADSNQPQHF.

The rearrangement links TRBV30 to TRBJ2-6; D may be TRBD1 (5 bases). V shed 3 bases and J shed 4 bases, with 19 bases lying between them. This CDR3 contains 17 residues. Germline lookup yields CDR1 GTSNPN and CDR2 SVGIG (reference sequence). Here the CDR3 DNA reads TGTGCCTGGAGCCCGGACACCCGCCGCTTCGGGGCCAACGTCCTGACTTTC. It yields the protein CAWSPDTRRFGANVLTF.

The rearrangement uses TRBV10-3 and TRBJ2-3, with 7 positions matching TRBD2. The CDR3 covers 18 residues. The trim removed 3 bases at V and 0 bases at J, leaving 12 bases unmatched. The V gene's germline CDR1 is ENHRY and CDR2 SYGVKD. The CDR3 protein is CAISERGVVSGSTDTQYF. In nucleotides, the CDR3 is TGTGCCATCAGTGAACGGGGGGTTGTGAGCGGGAGCACAGATACGCAGTATTTT.

This chain connects TRBV5-1 to TRBJ2-1; 8 nucleotides agree with TRBD2. J lost 4 bases, V lost 4 bases, and 7 bases had no gene match. The CDR3 length is 15 residues. Looked up from germline, CDR1 is SGHRS and CDR2 is YFSETQ. The CDR3 nucleotides read TGCGCCAGCAGCCCTGACACGGGGGGGTACAATGAGCAGTTCTTC. Residues: CASSPDTGGYNEQFF.

The chain uses TRBV21-1 and TRBJ1-5. TRBV21-1 is tagged as a pseudogene. CDR3 length: 17 residues. This CDR3 is CASSPEGKGRCNQPQHF. CDR3 in DNA: TGTGCCAGCAGTCCTGAGGGGAAGGGCCGGTGCAATCAGCCCCAGCATTTT.

The rearrangement joins TRBV7-2 to TRBJ2-1; D is unresolved. The CDR3 is 14 residues long. Deletions cut 1 base from V and 5 bases from J, with 9 bases between. Looked up from germline, CDR1 is SGHTA and CDR2 is FQGNSA. The CDR3 is CASSLVFTDNEQFF. The CDR3 DNA sequence: TGTGCCAGCAGCTTAGTGTTCACAGACAATGAGCAGTTCTTC.

On this clone itself: One junction end disagrees with the germline gene, perhaps due to a read error. This chain uses TRBV2 with TRBJ2-5; no clear D. The CDR3 consists of 12 residues. Germline V gene data show CDR1 as SNHLY and CDR2 as FYNNEI. The CDR3 DNA follows: TGTGCCAGCAGTGCCGAGTTAGAGGCCCAGTACTTC. It encodes CASSAELEAQYF.

The chain is built from TRBV18 and TRBJ2-4; D is perhaps TRBD2 (5 bases). V lost 3 bases, J lost 7 bases, and 16 bases lay in between. The germline CDR1 and CDR2 sequences are KGHSH and LQKENI. The CDR3 extends over 15 amino acids. CDR3 loop: CASSPMTARGNIQYF. The CDR3 bases are TGTGCCAGCTCACCGATGACGGCTAGAGGGAACATTCAGTACTTC.

V gene TRBV5-6 combines with J gene TRBJ1-1; D gene ambiguous. Deletions cut 0 bases from V and 0 bases from J, with 0 bases between. The V gene's germline CDR1 is SGHDT and CDR2 YYEEEE. The CDR3 length is 12 residues. This CDR3 is CASSLVNTEAFF. In nucleotides, the CDR3 is TGTGCCAGCAGCTTGGTGAACACTGAAGCTTTCTTT.

The J gene is TRBJ2-1, the V gene TRBV5-1, with TRBD1 identical over 8 bases. Trimming at V came to 3 bases and at J to 5 bases, leaving 4 bases not matched to a gene. The CDR3 is made up of 14 amino acids. Germline CDR1 reads SGHRS; CDR2 reads YFSETQ. CDR3 amino acids: CASSSDRVHNEQFF. CDR3 nucleotides: TGCGCCAGCAGCTCGGACAGGGTGCACAATGAGCAGTTCTTC.

V usage is TRBV6-8 and J usage is TRBJ2-7; 7 nucleotides align to TRBD1. The V and J ends lost 4 bases and 6 bases, in that order; junction bases with no gene match: 18. The CDR3 consists of 17 residues. Germline loops: CDR1 MNHGY, CDR2 SAAAGT. The CDR3 DNA sequence: TGTGCCAGCAGTTTGATACCGCCGGGACAGTCTTCGGCCGAGCAGTACTTC. It yields the protein CASSLIPPGQSSAEQYF.

The gene calls are TRBV6-1 and TRBJ2-3; D gene unclear. Trimming left V 0 bases short and J 1 base short, with 11 bases between. Germline CDR1 and CDR2: MNHNS and SASEGT. The CDR3 is made up of 16 amino acids. The DNA of the CDR3 is TGTGCCAGCAGTGAAGCGCTTCTCAGCGGCACAGATACGCAGTATTTT. It yields the protein CASSEALLSGTDTQYF.

The rearrangement links TRBV30 to TRBJ2-7; perhaps TRBD2 as D (6 bases). Germline V lookup: CDR1 GTSNPN, CDR2 SVGIG (reference sequence). The length of the CDR3 is 14 residues. Trimming left V 2 bases short and J 3 bases short, with 14 bases between. The CDR3 is CAWSSSGGHYEQYF. CDR3 DNA sequence: TGTGCCTGGAGTTCCTCTGGAGGGCACTACGAGCAGTACTTC.

J is TRBJ1-5 and V is TRBV5-4; 7 bases map to TRBD1. The CDR3 extends over 15 amino acids. J gave up 7 bases and V 0 bases, and 7 bases lay outside the gene matches. Germline V gives CDR1 SGHNT, CDR2 YYREEE (reference sequence). The CDR3, as DNA: TGTGCCAGCAGCTTGGCAGGGGGGTCAGGGCAGCCCCAGCATTTT. This codes for CASSLAGGSGQPQHF.